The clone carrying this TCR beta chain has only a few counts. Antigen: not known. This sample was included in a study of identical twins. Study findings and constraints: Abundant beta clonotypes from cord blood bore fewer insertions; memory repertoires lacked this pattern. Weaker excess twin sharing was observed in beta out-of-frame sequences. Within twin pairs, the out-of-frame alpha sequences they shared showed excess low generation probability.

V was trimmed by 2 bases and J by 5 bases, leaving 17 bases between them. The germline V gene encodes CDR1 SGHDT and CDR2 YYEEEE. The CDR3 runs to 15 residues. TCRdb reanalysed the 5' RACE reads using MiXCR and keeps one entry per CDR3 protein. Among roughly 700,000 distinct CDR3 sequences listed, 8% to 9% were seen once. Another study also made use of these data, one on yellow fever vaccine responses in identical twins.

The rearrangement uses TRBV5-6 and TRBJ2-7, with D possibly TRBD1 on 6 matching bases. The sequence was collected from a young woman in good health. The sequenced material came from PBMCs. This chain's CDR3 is CASSLNRAFPHEQYF. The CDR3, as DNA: TGTGCCAGCAGCTTAAACAGGGCTTTCCCCCACGAGCAGTACTTC.